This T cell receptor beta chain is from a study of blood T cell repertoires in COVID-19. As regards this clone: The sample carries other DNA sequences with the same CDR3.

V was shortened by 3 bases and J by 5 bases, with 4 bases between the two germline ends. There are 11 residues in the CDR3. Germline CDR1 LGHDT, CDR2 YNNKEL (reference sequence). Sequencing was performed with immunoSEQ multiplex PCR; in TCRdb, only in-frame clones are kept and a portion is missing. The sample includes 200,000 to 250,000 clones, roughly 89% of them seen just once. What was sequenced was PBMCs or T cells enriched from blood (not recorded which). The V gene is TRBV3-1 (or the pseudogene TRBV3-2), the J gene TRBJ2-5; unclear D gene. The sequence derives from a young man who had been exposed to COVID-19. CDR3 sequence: CASSHRETQYF. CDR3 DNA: TGTGCCAGCAGCCACAGGGAGACCCAGTACTTC.